One and the same sample provided the 3 T cell receptor beta chains below, sequenced in a study of blood T cells in healthy people across ages. Using a J-beta primer mix together with a sample-barcoded 5' primer, a second PCR was run for roughly 7 to 11 cycles. TCRdb reprocessed the 5' RACE reads with MiXCR, giving one entry per CDR3 protein. The data show 730,000 or so distinct CDR3 sequences, around 43% seen once. The source material was blood. The receptors originated from a man older than 75 in good health.

The rearrangement joins TRBV2 to TRBJ2-5; D remains unclear. V was clipped by 4 bases and J by 0 bases, with 21 bases between them. The CDR3 spans 18 residues. The germline CDR1 and CDR2 sequences are SNHLY and FYNNEI. The CDR3 reads CASSGVVGTDMYQETQYF. DNA for the CDR3: TGTGCCAGCAGTGGGGTCGTTGGCACAGACATGTACCAAGAGACCCAGTACTTC.

With respect to this clonotype: A clone one base away is much larger, so this may be a read error. The chain couples TRBV29-1 to TRBJ2-3, with 8 positions matching TRBD1. Germline loops: CDR1 SQVTM, CDR2 ANQGSEA. The length of the CDR3 is 12 residues. With 7 bases clipped from V and 4 bases from J, the junction kept 4 bases outside the gene matches. CDR3 in DNA: TGCAGCGCACGGACAGGGCCAGATACGCAGTATTTT. Protein: CSARTGPDTQYF.

This clonotype was recorded many times. The gene calls are TRBV5-1 and TRBJ2-7; the match to TRBD2 covers 7 bases. V was pared by 4 bases and J by 4 bases, with 17 bases of the junction left unmatched. Germline V gives CDR1 SGHRS, CDR2 YFSETQ. This CDR3 spans 17 amino acids. The CDR3 sequence is CASSNSRSSSGSYEQYF. For the CDR3, the DNA is TGCGCCAGCAGCAATTCCCGGAGTTCTAGCGGATCGTACGAGCAGTACTTC. The complete variable domain, with remaining parts taken from reference TRBV5-1 and TRBJ2-7, reads KAGVTQTPRYLIKTRGQQVTLSCSPISGHRSVSWYQQTPGQGLQFLFEYFSETQRNKGNFPGRFSGRQFSNSRSEMNVSTLELGDSALYLCASSNSRSSSGSYEQYFGPGTRLTVT.